This TCR beta chain was retrieved from a study of Graves' ophthalmopathy and Graves' hyperthyroidism. Study-wide results and limits: The model achieved over 60% sensitivity and 72% to 75% specificity for ophthalmopathy progression. Among expanded thyroid clonotypes above 0.001 frequency, most also occurred in blood.

Among the exclusions were patients with other autoimmune diseases, uncontrolled infections, pregnancy or lactation. The V gene end was trimmed by 7 bases and the J gene end by 10 bases; junction bases not matched to a gene: 12. CDR1 and CDR2 from the germline V gene are MDHEN and SYDVKM. CDR3 length equals 14 residues. For repertoire sequencing, the TCR beta CDR3 regions were amplified from RNA transcripts. HTBI primers were employed in first-round RT-PCR, then a second-round multiplex PCR followed. TCRdb itself ran the multiplex PCR reads through MiXCR, one entry per CDR3 protein. This table has roughly 500,000 distinct CDR3 sequences, approximately 15% appearing once. This clonotype showed up many times. Antigen specificity is unknown.

The TCR sequence derives from a woman in her thirties with Graves' ophthalmopathy. V is TRBV28 and J is TRBJ1-1, with TRBD1 identical over 10 bases. Sequenced input: blood. The CDR3 here is CASNSPDDRGRAFF. The CDR3 DNA follows: TGTGCCAGCAACTCACCGGATGACAGGGGGCGAGCTTTCTTT.